The T cell receptor (beta chain) described here comes from a study of T cell responses to AZD1222 COVID-19 vaccine listed by TCRdb under 2021. Looking at the study overall: AZD1222 recipients with second doses at about 4 weeks or about 12 weeks were pooled, because spike-specific TCR depth and breadth did not differ between schedules. A total of about 230 trial participants underwent TCR sequencing, of whom some 210 received two doses of AZD1222 and 26 received two doses of the MenACWY control vaccine. Trial participants were enrolled by age into subgroups of 18-55, 56-69 and 70-plus years, and about 150, 27 and 61 TCR-sequenced participants, respectively, were included in these subgroups.

V gives up 2 bases and J gives up 5 bases, and the segment between their germline ends measures 16 bases. The CDR3 covers 15 residues, taking in both the cysteine and the phenylalanine. CDR3 DNA is the only sequence kept; it has 45 bases, read in frame from the first base. CDR1 and CDR2 were assigned from the germline V gene (reference sequence) as LNHDA and SQIVND. What this sample's time point label stands for: baseline before first vaccination. Vaccinee samples came from UK trials COV001 and COV002, including a single-blind randomized controlled phase 2/3 trial of AZD1222 (ChAdOx1 nCoV-19) in healthy adults. For TCRbeta chain sequencing, PBMC samples were collected from trial participants at day 0 and at day 28 after the second dose. The investigation overall reported the following: In the small 56-69-year group, the increase in depth fell short of significance, most likely because of low power. Participants were mostly white British and included more females than males, and it was suggested by the authors that clonal diversity may have been underestimated. Epitopes outside the regions mutated in the B.1.351 and B.1.1.7 variants were reportedly recognized by nearly half of the unique spike-specific TCRs. The whole spike protein was spanned by vaccine-associated CD4 TCRs, and dominant responses were seen in regions 160-218 and 743-854. After two AZD1222 doses, both the breadth and the depth of spike-specific TCRs were significantly higher than at day 0 and than in MenACWY recipients. Because no samples from the day 14 peak response were available, repertoires could be characterized only after the peak T cell response. Only a handful of AZD1222 recipients were SARS-CoV-2 seropositive at baseline, limiting conclusions about previously exposed vaccinees.

A remark on this clone: Its antigen has not been determined. No base qualities exist here, and no much larger clone lies one base off it.

The CDR3 regions of human TCRbeta chains were analyzed by immunosequencing. In the authors' own workflow: TCRs in the repertoires were matched against a reference library of SARS-CoV-2-specific TCRs that had been generated with the MIRA antigen-specificity platform. Breadth meant the fraction of unique TCRs that were SARS-CoV-2-associated, whereas depth meant the fraction of total T cells that were SARS-CoV-2-associated. Each spike-specific TCR was assigned to its reactive spike region and to a CD4 or CD8 class using the MIRA data. Log10-transformed breadth and depth values were compared by one-way ANOVA with Sidak's multiple comparisons tests. TCRdb mirrors the immuneACCESS table, restricted to in-frame sequences. Some clones are absent from its copies; in checked studies, under half trace to an unresolved V gene, and the reason for the others is unknown. That table is the source of V, J and clone size, and D and trimming were worked out from the DNA. This sample is represented by under 200,000 clones; approximately 95% of them were singletons. In total, the top ten clones hold 3.9% of the sample.

The sequence links TRBV19 to TRBJ2-7; the D gene identity is not certain. The receptor was isolated from an adult in good health. The sample here was peripheral blood, taken on day 0 of AZD1222 vaccination. The nucleotide sequence reads TGTGCCAGTAGTATACAGGTAGGGATTTTGGACGAGCAGTACTTC. Translated, it gives CASSIQVGILDEQYF.